The rows below give T cell receptor beta chains drawn from one sample of a study of shared clonotypes between healthy human individuals. Some clones are missing from TCRdb's copy, which holds only in-frame ones; the method was immunoSEQ multiplex PCR. There are about 2.4 million clones in the sample; over 85% occur only once, and about 0.34% lies in the top ten. Sequencing was performed on naive CD4+ T cells from PBMCs. These receptors all come from a man younger than 30 in good health. Some clones in this sample may be carry-over from other donors' samples. The CDR3 runs from the conserved cysteine through the conserved F or W. The D gene is left open where the match is weak. Clone size is given for some rows only: seen once, a few or many times, or a class if the clone is expanded.

CDR3 DNA: TGTGCCAGCAGTTTCTTTGGACTAGCGGAGGAAACAGATACGCAGTATTTT
CDR3 protein: CASSFFGLAEETDTQYF
clone size: -
J gene: TRBJ2-3
D gene: TRBD2
V gene: TRBV27

CDR3 DNA: TGTGCCTGGAGTGTAGCAGTAAAACGGTTCGAGCAGTACTTC
CDR3 protein: CAWSVAVKRFEQYF
clone size: once
J gene: TRBJ2-7
D gene: -
V gene: TRBV30

CDR3 DNA: TGTGCCAGCAGTTATCTGGCAGGGGGTGAGTACGAGCAGTACTTC
CDR3 protein: CASSYLAGGEYEQYF
clone size: -
J gene: TRBJ2-7
D gene: TRBD1
V gene: TRBV6-5

CDR3 DNA: TGTGCCAGTAGTATCATAAGGATCCTCTACGAGCAGTACTTC
CDR3 protein: CASSIIRILYEQYF
clone size: -
J gene: TRBJ2-7
D gene: -
V gene: TRBV19

CDR3 DNA: TGCGCCAGCAGCCAAATGACTAGCGGACTCTACGAGCAGTACTTC
CDR3 protein: CASSQMTSGLYEQYF
clone size: once
J gene: TRBJ2-7
D gene: TRBD2
V gene: TRBV4-1

CDR3 DNA: TGTGCCAGCAGTCAGGGGGGGATTCGCATTCCCTATGGCTACACCTTC
CDR3 protein: CASSQGGIRIPYGYTF
clone size: -
J gene: TRBJ1-2
D gene: TRBD1
V gene: TRBV5-5

CDR3 DNA: TGTGCCAGCAGGAGGCAAGTCTCTGGAAACACCATATATTTT
CDR3 protein: CASRRQVSGNTIYF
clone size: -
J gene: TRBJ1-3
D gene: -
V gene: TRBV5-6

CDR3 DNA: TGCAGTGCGAGGACTATAGGCGAGCAGTACTTC
CDR3 protein: CSARTIGEQYF
clone size: -
J gene: TRBJ2-7
D gene: -
V gene: TRBV20-1

CDR3 DNA: TGTGCCAGCAGGCCAGGGACATACGGAGAGACCCAGTACTTC
CDR3 protein: CASRPGTYGETQYF
clone size: -
J gene: TRBJ2-5
D gene: -
V gene: TRBV28

CDR3 DNA: TGTGCCAGCAGCCCCAGACAGGTGGGCTTGGACACTGAAGCTTTCTTT
CDR3 protein: CASSPRQVGLDTEAFF
clone size: -
J gene: TRBJ1-1
D gene: -
V gene: TRBV7-2

CDR3 DNA: TGTGCCAGCAGCTTAGCGGGAGGGCTGTACAATGAGCAGTTCTTC
CDR3 protein: CASSLAGGLYNEQFF
clone size: -
J gene: TRBJ2-1
D gene: TRBD2
V gene: TRBV11-3

CDR3 DNA: TGTGCCAGCAGAGACACAGGGAACACTGAAGCTTTCTTT
CDR3 protein: CASRDTGNTEAFF
clone size: -
J gene: TRBJ1-1
D gene: -
V gene: TRBV6-5

CDR3 DNA: TGTGCCACGAAACGGGACAGGGGTTCAGATACGCAGTATTTT
CDR3 protein: CATKRDRGSDTQYF
clone size: once
J gene: TRBJ2-3
D gene: TRBD1
V gene: TRBV6-1

CDR3 DNA: TGCGCCAGCAGCACAGGGACCTCGGGCGACGAGCAGTACTTC
CDR3 protein: CASSTGTSGDEQYF
clone size: once
J gene: TRBJ2-7
D gene: -
V gene: TRBV5-1

CDR3 DNA: TGTGCCAGCAGCCAAGGAGGGACTAGCACAGATACGCAGTATTTT
CDR3 protein: CASSQGGTSTDTQYF
clone size: -
J gene: TRBJ2-3
D gene: -
V gene: TRBV4-2

CDR3 DNA: TGTGCCAGCAGCGCAGAAGCGGGTACTCGGTCCTACAATGAGCAGTTCTTC
CDR3 protein: CASSAEAGTRSYNEQFF
clone size: -
J gene: TRBJ2-1
D gene: -
V gene: TRBV7-3

CDR3 DNA: TGTGCCAGCAGCCCTAAGCGAGCTTCGGCAGATACGCAGTATTTT
CDR3 protein: CASSPKRASADTQYF
clone size: -
J gene: TRBJ2-3
D gene: -
V gene: TRBV7-9

CDR3 DNA: TGTGCCACCAGCAGAGAGAGGAGACAGGGTCTCCCCGAGACCCAGTACTTC
CDR3 protein: CATSRERRQGLPETQYF
clone size: -
J gene: TRBJ2-5
D gene: TRBD1
V gene: TRBV15

CDR3 DNA: TGTGCCAGCAGAACCCAGGGGGTGGACGGGGCCCAGCATTTT
CDR3 protein: CASRTQGVDGAQHF
clone size: -
J gene: TRBJ1-5
D gene: TRBD1
V gene: TRBV6-6

CDR3 DNA: TGTGCCACACAACCGCGGGGGGATGCTCCCGGGGAGCTGTTTTTT
CDR3 protein: CATQPRGDAPGELFF
clone size: -
J gene: TRBJ2-2
D gene: TRBD2
V gene: TRBV19

CDR3 DNA: TGTGCCAGTAGTCCTCGCGGACAGATCAACACCGGGGAGCTGTTTTTT
CDR3 protein: CASSPRGQINTGELFF
clone size: -
J gene: TRBJ2-2
D gene: -
V gene: TRBV19

CDR3 DNA: TGTGCCAGTAGCCCTAGCGGGAGCTACGAGCAGTACTTC
CDR3 protein: CASSPSGSYEQYF
clone size: -
J gene: TRBJ2-7
D gene: TRBD2
V gene: TRBV19

CDR3 DNA: TGTGCCAGCAGCGATCAGGGGGCTACTGGAAACACCATATATTTT
CDR3 protein: CASSDQGATGNTIYF
clone size: -
J gene: TRBJ1-3
D gene: TRBD1
V gene: TRBV9

CDR3 DNA: TGCGCCAGCAGCCTAAGGACTAGCGGGAGGTATATACAAAGCTATGAGCAGTTCTTC
CDR3 protein: CASSLRTSGRYIQSYEQFF
clone size: -
J gene: TRBJ2-1
D gene: TRBD2
V gene: TRBV4-3

CDR3 DNA: TGTGCCAGCAGTGACCCGGGCCAGCTACCTACGAAGCAGTACTTC
CDR3 protein: CASSDPGQLPTKQYF
clone size: -
J gene: TRBJ2-7
D gene: -
V gene: TRBV2

CDR3 DNA: TGTGCCAGCCGAAACGACCGGGACAGGGAATACTTC
CDR3 protein: CASRNDRDREYF
clone size: -
J gene: TRBJ2-7
D gene: TRBD1
V gene: TRBV28

CDR3 DNA: TGTGCCATCGGTGAGGGACTAGCGGGAGGGGACTACGAGCAGTACTTC
CDR3 protein: CAIGEGLAGGDYEQYF
clone size: -
J gene: TRBJ2-7
D gene: TRBD2
V gene: TRBV10-3

CDR3 DNA: TGTGCCAGCAGCCAGGGACAGTATGTTGGGGAGACCCAGTACTTC
CDR3 protein: CASSQGQYVGETQYF
clone size: -
J gene: TRBJ2-5
D gene: TRBD1
V gene: TRBV5-6

CDR3 DNA: TGCGCCAGCAGCCCTGACGCCAGAGAATCCTACGAGCAGTACTTC
CDR3 protein: CASSPDARESYEQYF
clone size: -
J gene: TRBJ2-7
D gene: -
V gene: TRBV10-1

CDR3 DNA: TGTGCCAGCAAGGACAGGTCCTACGAGCAGTACTTC
CDR3 protein: CASKDRSYEQYF
clone size: -
J gene: TRBJ2-7
D gene: TRBD1
V gene: TRBV28

CDR3 DNA: TGTGCCAGCAGCTTGGGGGGACTAGCGGACAATGAGCAGTTCTTC
CDR3 protein: CASSLGGLADNEQFF
clone size: -
J gene: TRBJ2-1
D gene: TRBD2
V gene: TRBV7-2

CDR3 DNA: TGTGCCAGCTCACCATCCAGGGAAGAGACCCAGTACTTC
CDR3 protein: CASSPSREETQYF
clone size: -
J gene: TRBJ2-5
D gene: -
V gene: TRBV18

CDR3 DNA: TGTGCCAGTAGGAAAGCGGGAGGGGAAAATGAGCAGTTCTTC
CDR3 protein: CASRKAGGENEQFF
clone size: -
J gene: TRBJ2-1
D gene: TRBD2
V gene: TRBV19

CDR3 DNA: TGCGCCAGCAGCTTGAATACGGGGCTCTACGAGCAGTACTTC
CDR3 protein: CASSLNTGLYEQYF
clone size: -
J gene: TRBJ2-7
D gene: -
V gene: TRBV5-1

CDR3 DNA: TGTGCCAGCAGCCCCTCACACGAGCAGTACTTC
CDR3 protein: CASSPSHEQYF
clone size: -
J gene: TRBJ2-7
D gene: -
V gene: TRBV2

CDR3 DNA: TGCGCCAGCAGCCAAGGCTGGCAGTGGAATTCACCCCTCCACTTT
CDR3 protein: CASSQGWQWNSPLHF
clone size: -
J gene: TRBJ1-6
D gene: -
V gene: TRBV4-1

CDR3 DNA: TGTGCCAGCAGCGTAGCGGGACTAGCGGCCACAGATACGCAGTATTTT
CDR3 protein: CASSVAGLAATDTQYF
clone size: once
J gene: TRBJ2-3
D gene: TRBD2
V gene: TRBV9

CDR3 DNA: TGTGCCAGCAGCTTAGGTCTTGCGGGGGCGCAGGGCACCGGGGAGCTGTTTTTT
CDR3 protein: CASSLGLAGAQGTGELFF
clone size: -
J gene: TRBJ2-2
D gene: -
V gene: TRBV11-3

CDR3 DNA: TGCGCCAGCAGTGATGTGGGATCAATGAACACTGAAGCTTTCTTT
CDR3 protein: CASSDVGSMNTEAFF
clone size: -
J gene: TRBJ1-1
D gene: -
V gene: TRBV10-2

CDR3 DNA: TGCGCCAGCAGGGACGCTAGCGGAAATTCCTACGAGCAGTACTTC
CDR3 protein: CASRDASGNSYEQYF
clone size: -
J gene: TRBJ2-7
D gene: TRBD2
V gene: TRBV5-1

CDR3 DNA: TGTGCCGGCAGTCCCCGGGGGACAGGTGCCGGGGAGCTGTTTTTT
CDR3 protein: CAGSPRGTGAGELFF
clone size: -
J gene: TRBJ2-2
D gene: TRBD1
V gene: TRBV28

CDR3 DNA: TGTGCCAGCAGCTTGGTATCCCCAGACTATGGCTACACCTTC
CDR3 protein: CASSLVSPDYGYTF
clone size: -
J gene: TRBJ1-2
D gene: -
V gene: TRBV5-6

CDR3 DNA: TGTGCCAGCTCACCACCAATCGGGGCTGCAAATGAAAAACTGTTTTTT
CDR3 protein: CASSPPIGAANEKLFF
clone size: -
J gene: TRBJ1-4
D gene: -
V gene: TRBV18

CDR3 DNA: TGTGCCAGCAGGAAGGACAGGGAGGATGGTGGCTACACCTTC
CDR3 protein: CASRKDREDGGYTF
clone size: -
J gene: TRBJ1-2
D gene: TRBD1
V gene: TRBV28

CDR3 DNA: TGTGCCAGCAGCCCGGGACAGAACTATGGCTACACCTTC
CDR3 protein: CASSPGQNYGYTF
clone size: once
J gene: TRBJ1-2
D gene: TRBD1
V gene: TRBV11-2

CDR3 DNA: TGTGCCAGCATTAGAGGACTAGCGGGAGCGAACACCGGGGAGCTGTTTTTT
CDR3 protein: CASIRGLAGANTGELFF
clone size: -
J gene: TRBJ2-2
D gene: TRBD2
V gene: TRBV2

CDR3 DNA: TGTGCCACAGGGGGGGCTACCGGAAACACCATATATTTT
CDR3 protein: CATGGATGNTIYF
clone size: -
J gene: TRBJ1-3
D gene: TRBD1
V gene: TRBV2

CDR3 DNA: TGTGCCAGCAGCGTAAGTTTACGAAACTATGGCTACACCTTC
CDR3 protein: CASSVSLRNYGYTF
clone size: -
J gene: TRBJ1-2
D gene: -
V gene: TRBV9

CDR3 DNA: TGTGCCAGTGATAAGGGGCTCTCCTACAATGAGCAGTTCTTC
CDR3 protein: CASDKGLSYNEQFF
clone size: -
J gene: TRBJ2-1
D gene: -
V gene: TRBV6-1

CDR3 DNA: TGCGCCAGCAGCGTACGGACAGGGCATGGCGGGGAGCTGTTTTTT
CDR3 protein: CASSVRTGHGGELFF
clone size: once
J gene: TRBJ2-2
D gene: TRBD1
V gene: TRBV4-3

CDR3 DNA: TGTGCCAGCAGCTCCCCAGCGGGAGGGTTATATGAGCAGTTCTTC
CDR3 protein: CASSSPAGGLYEQFF
clone size: -
J gene: TRBJ2-1
D gene: TRBD2
V gene: TRBV28

CDR3 DNA: TGTGCCAGCAGCGCCCAGACAGATTCACCCCTCCACTTT
CDR3 protein: CASSAQTDSPLHF
clone size: -
J gene: TRBJ1-6
D gene: -
V gene: TRBV9

CDR3 DNA: TGCGCCAGCAGCTCCCGGGACGGCTACGAGCAGTACTTC
CDR3 protein: CASSSRDGYEQYF
clone size: -
J gene: TRBJ2-7
D gene: -
V gene: TRBV5-1

CDR3 DNA: TGCGCCAGCAGCTTGTACCAGGGGGGGATGGATACGCAGTATTTT
CDR3 protein: CASSLYQGGMDTQYF
clone size: -
J gene: TRBJ2-3
D gene: -
V gene: TRBV5-1

CDR3 DNA: TGCGCCAGCAGCTTGGGGGGCGGGAGCTCCTACAATGAGCAGTTCTTC
CDR3 protein: CASSLGGGSSYNEQFF
clone size: -
J gene: TRBJ2-1
D gene: TRBD2
V gene: TRBV5-1

CDR3 DNA: TGTGCCAGCAGTTTGGGGACGATGGAGACCCAGTACTTC
CDR3 protein: CASSLGTMETQYF
clone size: -
J gene: TRBJ2-5
D gene: -
V gene: TRBV28

CDR3 DNA: TGTGCCTGGAGTCGGGACAGGAGCACCTATGGCTACACCTTC
CDR3 protein: CAWSRDRSTYGYTF
clone size: -
J gene: TRBJ1-2
D gene: TRBD1
V gene: TRBV30

CDR3 DNA: TGTGCCAGCAAGAACAGGGAACAGCCCCAGCATTTT
CDR3 protein: CASKNREQPQHF
clone size: few
J gene: TRBJ1-5
D gene: -
V gene: TRBV28

CDR3 DNA: TGTGCCAGCAGCTTACACAATTTGGGATACAATGAGCAGTTCTTC
CDR3 protein: CASSLHNLGYNEQFF
clone size: -
J gene: TRBJ2-1
D gene: -
V gene: TRBV11-2